Listed below are T cell receptor beta chains from one sample, sequenced in a study of T cells in Graves' hyperthyroidism and ophthalmopathy. TCRdb reprocessed the multiplex PCR reads via MiXCR and lists one record per CDR3 protein. The sample consists of hundreds of thousands of distinct CDR3 sequences, over 10% of them appearing once. The specimen sequenced was blood. Source of these receptors: a woman between 18 and 29 years old with Graves' hyperthyroidism. CDR3s include the opening cysteine and the closing phenylalanine or tryptophan. Each record gives: clone size, V gene, J gene, D gene, CDR3 DNA, CDR3 protein. The D gene is left open where the match is weak. The size of a clone is reported for some rows only, either as once, few or many, or as a class for expanded clones.

>many|TRBV2|TRBJ1-4|NA
TGTGCCAGCAGTTCGCAAGGCCAAAATGAAAAACTGTTTTTT
CASSSQGQNEKLFF
>few|TRBV20-1|TRBJ2-5|TRBD1
TGCAGTGCTACCTCGACAGGGGGTGGAGAGACCCAGTACTTC
CSATSTGGGETQYF
>many|TRBV20-1|TRBJ1-1|TRBD1
TGCAGTGCGTCCAAACCGGGACAGATGAACACTGAAGCTTTCTTT
CSASKPGQMNTEAFF
>few|TRBV5-8|TRBJ2-5|NA
TGTGCCAGCAACTTCAGAGGGGGGGGCTTTGAGACCCAGTACTTC
CASNFRGGGFETQYF
>few|TRBV9|TRBJ2-3|TRBD2
TGTGCCAGCAGCGCCCGCGGGGATAGCGGGGTAGCTGGTACGCAGTATTTT
CASSARGDSGVAGTQYF
>many|TRBV7-2|TRBJ2-1|NA
TGTGCCAGCACCAAACATGGGGGGAGTGAGCAGTTCTTC
CASTKHGGSEQFF
>many|TRBV6-1|TRBJ2-4|NA
TGTGCCAGCAGTGAACAGGGATACATTCAGTACTTC
CASSEQGYIQYF
>many|TRBV20-1|TRBJ2-5|NA
TGCAGTGCTAGCACTCCGCTCGGAGGAGAGACCCAGTACTTC
CSASTPLGGETQYF
>many|TRBV20-1|TRBJ1-4|TRBD1
TGCAGTGCTCCCGGACAGGGGAATGAAAAACTGTTTTTT
CSAPGQGNEKLFF
>many|TRBV12-3/TRBV12-4|TRBJ2-2|TRBD2
TGTGCCAGCAGGGAGCGGGAGGGGGACACCGGGGAGCTGTTTTTT
CASREREGDTGELFF
>few|TRBV7-2|TRBJ1-4|TRBD1
TGTGCCAGCAGCCACTTCCACAGGGGGACTAATGAAAAACTGTTTTTT
CASSHFHRGTNEKLFF
>many|TRBV28|TRBJ2-7|TRBD2
TGTGCCAGCAGCCTTATTAGCGGGCGGGGGTACGAGCAGTACTTC
CASSLISGRGYEQYF
>NA|TRBV19|TRBJ1-4|TRBD1
TGTGCCAGTAGTATTCTGGGACAGTTAAATGAAAAACTGTTTTTT
CASSILGQLNEKLFF
>many|TRBV7-6|TRBJ2-5|NA
TGTGCCAGCAGCTTATACAGGGCAGAGACCCAGTACTTC
CASSLYRAETQYF
>many|TRBV28|TRBJ2-2|NA
TGTGCCAGCAGCTACGCGGGTACTGGGACCGGGGAGCTGTTTTTT
CASSYAGTGTGELFF
>many|TRBV9|TRBJ2-3|TRBD2
TGTGCCAGCAGCGAGGGAGGGCTCGATACGCAGTATTTT
CASSEGGLDTQYF
>many|TRBV28|TRBJ2-5|TRBD2
TGTGCCAGCAGTTTTTTTCTAGCGGGGGGGGAGGAGACCCAGTACTTC
CASSFFLAGGEETQYF
>many|TRBV2|TRBJ1-5|NA
TGTGCCAGCAGTGGGGAAGGGGGTGGGGACCTTAATCAGCCCCAGCATTTT
CASSGEGGGDLNQPQHF
>NA|TRBV4-1|TRBJ2-1|TRBD2
TGCGCCAGCAGCCAAGATGGACGGGAGGGCGGGAATGAGCAGTTCTTC
CASSQDGREGGNEQFF
>NA|TRBV7-6|TRBJ2-3|TRBD2
TGTGCCAGCAGCTTAGCGGGAGGGCATAGCACAGATACGCAGTATTTT
CASSLAGGHSTDTQYF
>many|TRBV18|TRBJ2-2|TRBD1
TGTGCCAGCTCACCACCGGGACAGGTCTATTCCGGGGAGCTGTTTTTT
CASSPPGQVYSGELFF
>many|TRBV7-9|TRBJ2-3|TRBD2
TGTGCCAGCAGCTTAGCCAGACTAGCGGGAGGATTTAAGGCCACAGATACGCAGTATTTT
CASSLARLAGGFKATDTQYF
>many|TRBV7-2|TRBJ2-6|NA
TGTGCCAGCAGCGTAGGACTGGTCCCCGGCCTGACTTTC
CASSVGLVPGLTF
>NA|TRBV6-1|TRBJ2-3|TRBD2
TGTGCCAGCAGTCGGGGGACTAGCGGTCACACAGATACGCAGTATTTT
CASSRGTSGHTDTQYF
>many|TRBV7-8|TRBJ2-3|NA
TGTGCCAGCAGCTCAGACTGGGGTAGCACAGATACGCAGTATTTT
CASSSDWGSTDTQYF
>many|TRBV6-1|TRBJ2-2|NA
TGTGCCAGCAGTTACGGGGACACCGGGGAGCTGTTTTTT
CASSYGDTGELFF
>few|TRBV6-1|TRBJ1-4|TRBD1
TGTGCCAGCAGGCGACAGGGGGCTAATGAAAAACTGTTTTTT
CASRRQGANEKLFF
>NA|TRBV4-1|TRBJ1-2|NA
TGCGCCAGCAGCAACCACGTGAACCAAAACTATGGCTACACCTTC
CASSNHVNQNYGYTF
>many|TRBV7-2|TRBJ1-2|NA
TGTGCCAGCAGCTTAGAACAGGGTTACGGCTACACCTTC
CASSLEQGYGYTF
>NA|TRBV20-1|TRBJ1-1|NA
TGCAGTGCAAAGAACCCACAGGGACGGGCTGAAGCTTTCTTT
CSAKNPQGRAEAFF
>many|TRBV30|TRBJ1-2|NA
TGTGCCTGGAGTCCCTCGGGGGTGGATGGCTACACCTTC
CAWSPSGVDGYTF